One and the same sample provided the 25 T cell receptor beta chains below, sequenced in a study of control samples from healthy donors and cancer patients. Here immunoSEQ multiplex PCR was the method, and the copy in TCRdb shows in-frame clones only, minus some. The table has 150,000 or so clones, about 90% seen once. The sequencing input was blood. The receptors here all came from a man aged 18 to 35 in good health.

Points on this clone: One end of the junction is discordant with germline, which a read error may explain. The chain carries TRBV16 and TRBJ2-3, with D unclear. The CDR3 is 13 amino acids. Germline V CDR1 and CDR2: KGHSY, FQNENV. The CDR3 DNA is TGTGCCAGCAACCAAGGTGTAGCAGATACGCAGTATTTT. Translation gives CASNQGVADTQYF.

DNA for the CDR3: TGTGCCAGTAGTAAAAAGGAGCTGGCGGGGGGTTCCACCGGGGAGCTGTTTTTT. It codes for CASSKKELAGGSTGELFF. The chain couples TRBV19 to TRBJ2-2; TRBD2 matches 8 bases. After removal of 4 bases from V and 4 bases from J, the junction contained 14 bases not matched to a gene. Germline V CDR1 and CDR2: LNHDA, SQIVND (reference sequence). CDR3 size: 18 residues.

The chain combines TRBV2 with TRBJ1-2; no firm D call. CDR1 is SNHLY, CDR2 FYNNEI, per germline. This CDR3 has 13 amino acids. Trimming removed 2 bases from V and 3 bases from J, with 7 bases in between. The CDR3 DNA follows: TGTGCCAGCAGTGAAACTAGGGACTATGGCTACACCTTC. It specifies CASSETRDYGYTF.

This sequence joins TRBV7-3 and TRBJ2-2; 11 bases agree with TRBD2. The CDR3 length is 15 residues. In germline, CDR1 is SGHTA, CDR2 FQGTGA. Trimming at V came to 3 bases and at J to 3 bases, leaving 0 bases not matched to a gene. Here the CDR3 reads CASSFSGGDTGELFF. In nucleotides, the CDR3 is TGTGCCAGCAGCTTTAGCGGGGGGGACACCGGGGAGCTGTTTTTT. Combining the CDR3 with reference TRBV7-3 and TRBJ2-2 gives the whole variable domain GAGVSQTPSNKVTEKGKYVELRCDPISGHTALYWYRQSLGQGPEFLIYFQGTGAADDSGLPNDRFFAVRPEGSVSTLKIQRTERGDSAVYLCASSFSGGDTGELFFGEGSRLTVL.

This rearrangement joins TRBV7-9 to TRBJ1-1; D perhaps matches TRBD1 (6 bases). Germline assignment: CDR1 SEHNR and CDR2 FQNEAQ (reference sequence). Deletions cut 5 bases from V and 6 bases from J, with 25 bases between. The length of the CDR3 is 17 residues. CDR3 bases: TGTGCCAGCAGCCCACACGAAGGGGGGGCCAGGACGGCTGAAGCTTTCTTT. Translated, it gives CASSPHEGGARTAEAFF.

This clone has only a few counts. The V gene is TRBV4-2, the J gene TRBJ1-2; tentatively, D is TRBD1 (6 bases). The V end lost 1 base, the J end lost 6 bases, and 18 bases lay between the germline ends. Germline V gene sequence: CDR1 LGHNA, CDR2 YNFKEQ. The CDR3 sequence is 16 residues long. The CDR3 coding sequence is TGTGCCAGCAGCCAAGCCTCAGGGGCCAGTCATAATGGCTACACCTTC. Its protein product is CASSQASGASHNGYTF.

The V gene is TRBV28, the J gene TRBJ1-3, with no clear D. Germline-derived CDR1 and CDR2 are MDHEN and SYDVKM. This CDR3 has 14 residues. The germline V and J ends were trimmed by 5 bases and 3 bases, with 11 bases remaining between them. Written as DNA, the CDR3 is TGTGCCAGCAGTATCCAGATGATTGGAAACACCATATATTTT. It encodes CASSIQMIGNTIYF.

This chain uses TRBV7-2 with TRBJ2-3; TRBD2 matches at 7 bases. The CDR3 spans 17 residues. CDR1 and CDR2 from the germline V gene are SGHTA and FQGNSA. Germline trimming cut 5 bases from V and 7 bases from J; bases unmatched to any gene: 18. Here the CDR3 reads CASSLPDSGVLPHTQYF. DNA for the CDR3: TGTGCCAGCAGCCTCCCCGACAGCGGGGTGCTCCCACATACGCAGTATTTT. The whole variable domain, filled in from reference TRBV7-2 and TRBJ2-3, reads GAGVSQSPSNKVTEKGKDVELRCDPISGHTALYWYRQSLGQGLEFLIYFQGNSAPDKSGLPSDRFSAERTGGSVSTLTIQRTQQEDSAVYLCASSLPDSGVLPHTQYFGPGTRLTVL.

A note on this clone: Other DNA sequences within the sample encode an identical CDR3. The V and J genes are TRBV4-1 and TRBJ2-7; D remains unclear. Germline values: CDR1 MGHRA, CDR2 YSYEKL. Trimming removed 0 bases from V and 0 bases from J, with 3 bases in between. The CDR3 covers 13 residues. The DNA of the CDR3 is TGCGCCAGCAGCCAAGACCGCTCCTACGAGCAGTACTTC. This codes for CASSQDRSYEQYF.

DNA for the CDR3: TGTGCCAGCAGTCCGGGACAGGGCCACGAGCAGTACTTC. It yields the protein CASSPGQGHEQYF. This chain joins TRBV27 and TRBJ2-7; 9 nucleotides align to TRBD1. Germline V gene data show CDR1 as MNHEY and CDR2 as SMNVEV (reference sequence). The V gene end was trimmed by 5 bases and the J gene end by 5 bases; junction bases not matched to a gene: 4. This CDR3 is built from 13 residues.

The chain carries TRBV7-2 and TRBJ1-5; TRBD1 might be the D (5 bases). V lost 3 bases to trimming and J lost 3 bases, with 9 bases between them. The length of the CDR3 is 14 residues. Germline V gives CDR1 SGHTA, CDR2 FQGNSA. The CDR3 here is CASSFDSNNQPQHF. The CDR3 nucleotides are TGTGCCAGCAGCTTCGACAGCAACAATCAGCCCCAGCATTTT.

V gene TRBV3-1 (or the pseudogene TRBV3-2) combines with J gene TRBJ1-2; D not certain. Germline loops: CDR1 LGHDT, CDR2 YNNKEL (reference sequence). This CDR3 spans 15 amino acids. Trimming stripped 4 bases from V and 3 bases from J, with 15 bases between. CDR3 loop: CASSLLQGRDYGYTF. The CDR3 DNA reads TGTGCCAGCAGCCTTCTACAAGGGCGAGACTATGGCTACACCTTC.

This chain connects TRBV12-3 or TRBV12-4 to TRBJ1-2; tentatively, D is TRBD1 (5 bases). Trimming shortened V by 4 bases and J by 9 bases, and 15 bases separated the two germline ends. CDR3 length: 13 amino acids. CDR3 in DNA: TGTGCCAGCAGTTACCAAGCGGGGCGAAGCTACACCTTC. It codes for CASSYQAGRSYTF.

The gene calls are TRBV3-1 (or the pseudogene TRBV3-2) and TRBJ2-7; 11 bases are a match to TRBD2. Looked up from germline, CDR1 is LGHDT and CDR2 is YNNKEL (reference sequence). With V trimmed by 0 bases and J by 2 bases, 9 bases remained unmatched. The CDR3 consists of 18 residues. The CDR3 DNA reads TGTGCCAGCAGCCAAGAGGGTCCCATAGCGGGGGGGACCTACGAGCAGTACTTC. This gives the protein CASSQEGPIAGGTYEQYF.

The chain uses TRBV5-8 and TRBJ1-3; 7 bases align to TRBD1. CDR1 and CDR2 from the germline V gene are SGHTS and YDEGEE. The J segment lost 0 bases and the V segment lost 2 bases, leaving 5 bases of the junction unmatched. This CDR3 spans 16 amino acids. CDR3 sequence (DNA): TGTGCCAGCAGCTTAGGCAGGGGGTACTCTGGAAACACCATATATTTT. It is translated as CASSLGRGYSGNTIYF.

The V gene is TRBV6-5, the J gene TRBJ1-6, with 8 positions matching TRBD1. The trim removed 6 bases at V and 7 bases at J, leaving 5 bases unmatched. The length of the CDR3 is 14 residues. In germline, CDR1 is MNHEY, CDR2 SVGAGI. In DNA, the CDR3 is TGTGCCAGCAGCCCGACAGGGGAGAATTCACCCCTCCACTTT. Amino acid sequence: CASSPTGENSPLHF.

This clone was counted a single time. The genes are TRBV19 and TRBJ2-7, with D possibly TRBD1 on 5 matching bases. The V end was cut by 5 bases, the J end by 5 bases, with 13 bases between. Germline CDR1 reads LNHDA; CDR2 reads SQIVND (reference sequence). The CDR3 length is 13 residues. CDR3 DNA sequence: TGTGCCAGTAGTCCACAGGTCCCCGACGAGCAGTACTTC. Its translation is CASSPQVPDEQYF. The full variable domain, rest sourced from reference TRBV19 and TRBJ2-7, is DGGITQSPKYLFRKEGQNVTLSCEQNLNHDAMYWYRQDPGQGLRLIYYSQIVNDFQKGDIAEGYSVSREKKESFPLTVTSAQKNPTAFYLCASSPQVPDEQYFGPGTRLTVT.

The DNA for the CDR3 is TGTGCCAGCAGCTGGGGCGATGGTGAGCAGTTCTTC. As protein: CASSWGDGEQFF. The rearrangement uses TRBV5-6 and TRBJ2-1; weak D call: TRBD1 (5 bases). The CDR3 sequence is 12 residues long. The germline V gene has CDR1 SGHDT and CDR2 YYEEEE. With 3 bases removed from V and 9 bases from J, the gap between germline ends came to 10 bases.

The chain joins TRBV6-2 or TRBV6-3 to TRBJ2-2; tentatively, D is TRBD1 (6 bases). The length of the CDR3 is 16 residues. Germline loops: CDR1 MNHEY, CDR2 SVGEGT. Between the trimmed V and J ends, which lost 2 bases and 1 base, there was a span of 11 bases. CDR3 residues: CASSYTGTMNTGELFF. In nucleotides, the CDR3 is TGTGCCAGCAGTTACACAGGGACAATGAACACCGGGGAGCTGTTTTTT.

This rearrangement joins TRBV6-6 to TRBJ1-2; 9 nucleotides agree with TRBD1. Unmatched junction bases numbered 0, after V lost 2 bases and J lost 8 bases. The CDR3 consists of 12 residues. In germline, CDR1 is MNHNY, CDR2 SVGAGI (reference sequence). Here the CDR3 DNA reads TGTGCCAGCAGTTACGGACAGGGGGGCTACACCTTC. Amino acids: CASSYGQGGYTF.

This clone was counted a single time. The chain combines TRBV11-2 with TRBJ2-3; D is unresolved. Germline-derived CDR1 and CDR2 are SGHAT and FQNNGV. Trimming pared 1 base from V and 6 bases from J, leaving 5 bases between. The CDR3 has 12 amino acids. The CDR3 spells CASSLGRDTQYF. The CDR3 nucleotides read TGTGCCAGCAGCTTAGGACGGGATACGCAGTATTTT.

The V call is TRBV11-2, the J call TRBJ1-4, with D hard to call. Trimming pared 5 bases from V and 7 bases from J, leaving 20 bases between. The CDR3 contains 16 residues. Germline CDR1 is SGHAT and CDR2 is FQNNGV. CDR3 residues: CASSSPGSLWGEKLFF. For the CDR3, the DNA is TGTGCCAGCAGCAGCCCCGGGTCCCTCTGGGGTGAAAAACTGTTTTTT.

This chain uses TRBV7-9 with TRBJ2-3, with D perhaps TRBD1 (6 bases). With 1 base removed from V and 4 bases from J, the gap between germline ends came to 12 bases. CDR1 and CDR2 from the germline V gene are SEHNR and FQNEAQ (reference sequence). The CDR3 spans 15 residues. The CDR3 here is CASSLVQGMSDTQYF. CDR3 DNA sequence: TGTGCCAGCAGCTTAGTCCAGGGGATGTCAGATACGCAGTATTTT.

The rearrangement uses TRBV30 and TRBJ1-2; TRBD1 agrees at 10 bases. J gave up 4 bases and V 5 bases, and 7 bases lay outside the gene matches. The CDR3 has 14 residues. CDR1 is GTSNPN, CDR2 SVGIG, per germline (reference sequence). The CDR3 reads CAWDRDRGGYGYTF. The CDR3 DNA sequence: TGTGCCTGGGACAGGGACAGGGGCGGCTATGGCTACACCTTC.

This chain joins TRBV7-2 and TRBJ2-5; D uncertain. The CDR3 has 14 amino acids. The V gene's germline CDR1 is SGHTA and CDR2 FQGNSA. V was trimmed by 5 bases and J by 2 bases, leaving 12 bases between them. The CDR3, as DNA: TGTGCCAGCAGCCCCTACAAAGAGCAAGAGACCCAGTACTTC. Protein sequence: CASSPYKEQETQYF.